This T cell receptor (beta chain) is drawn from a study of T cell responses to AZD1222 COVID-19 vaccine. The germline V and J ends were trimmed by 1 base and 3 bases, with 13 bases remaining between them. Germline V gene data show CDR1 as SEHNR and CDR2 as FQNEAQ (reference sequence). The CDR3 sequence is 16 residues long. Repertoires were generated with immunoSEQ multiplex PCR, while TCRdb's copy carries only in-frame clones and drops some. The sample holds roughly 96,000 clones, approximately 90% seen once. The sample consisted of peripheral blood, taken 28 days after the second AZD1222 dose. The gene calls are TRBV7-9 and TRBJ2-1; tentative D call: TRBD2 (5 bases). The receptor was isolated from an adult who received the AZD1222 COVID-19 vaccine. This chain's CDR3 is CASSLGVGAGYNEQFF. The CDR3 region has the DNA TGTGCCAGCAGCTTAGGGGTGGGAGCTGGCTACAATGAGCAGTTCTTC.